The following is a T cell receptor (beta chain) sequence with its context. Antigen specificity is unknown. Deletions cut 5 bases from V and 0 bases from J, with 14 bases between. CDR3 length: 15 amino acids. The germline V gene has CDR1 MNHEY and CDR2 SMNVEV (reference sequence). TCRdb reprocessed the reads with MiXCR, giving one entry per CDR3 protein. The sample lists 750,000 to 900,000 distinct CDR3 sequences, almost 30% occurring once. This entry comes from a study of T cell repertoires in cytomegalovirus infection. The wider study: Selected CMV epitopes included recently identified HLA-C-restricted ones as well as well-studied HLA-B-restricted ones. From public TCR beta signatures came an indication of both CMV infection and matching HLA type. Findings and limits, study-wide: Frequencies of public TCR beta families were cumulated, and this identified carriers of CMV plus the relevant HLA. HLA-C-restricted CMV clonotypes gave the most frequent clonotype in two of eight donors.

V usage is TRBV27 and J usage is TRBJ2-7, with D perhaps given as TRBD1 or TRBD2 (5 bases each). The receptor's source is a human donor in good health (CMV status not recorded). Some clones in this sample may be carry-over from other donors' samples. Sequenced here: cultured CD8+ T cells from PBMCs, sampled from culture after CMV antigen stimulation. The CDR3 sequence is CASSDRDAYSYEQYF. In nucleotides, the CDR3 is TGTGCCAGCAGTGACCGGGACGCCTACTCCTACGAGCAGTACTTC.